The 9 T cell receptor beta chains in this list originate from one sample, sequenced in a study of TIL therapy for anti-PD-1-resistant metastatic lung cancer. The immunoSEQ assay was v3. Sequenced by immunoSEQ multiplex PCR; TCRdb stores in-frame clones only, minus some. The data show approximately 40,000 clones, about 73% seen once. Time point: pre-treatment sample, taken before nivolumab and TIL therapy. The specimen was blood, collected at baseline. The receptors were sampled from a person between 30 and 80 years old with non-small cell lung cancer.

The V call is TRBV11-2, the J call TRBJ2-3; unclear D gene. This CDR3 spans 15 amino acids. With 2 bases removed from V and 6 bases from J, the gap between germline ends came to 15 bases. In germline, CDR1 is SGHAT, CDR2 FQNNGV. CDR3 nucleotide sequence: TGTGCCAGCAGCTTACTCCCCTCTAGAGCCGATACGCAGTATTTT. Translated: CASSLLPSRADTQYF. Full variable domain (outside the CDR3, taken from reference TRBV11-2 and TRBJ2-3): EAGVAQSPRYKIIEKRQSVAFWCNPISGHATLYWYQQILGQGPKLLIQFQNNGVVDDSQLPKDRFSAERLKGVDSTLKIQPAKLEDSAVYLCASSLLPSRADTQYFGPGTRLTVL.

The chain uses TRBV7-9 and TRBJ1-6; D remains ambiguous. The germline V and J ends were trimmed by 2 bases and 0 bases, with 14 bases remaining between them. The CDR3 is 18 residues long. The germline V gene has CDR1 SEHNR and CDR2 FQNEAQ (reference sequence). The CDR3 spells CASSLQTGLSSYNSPLHF. The CDR3 coding sequence is TGTGCCAGCAGCTTACAGACCGGGCTGAGCTCCTATAATTCACCCCTCCACTTT.

This chain links TRBV6-1 with TRBJ2-2; 9 bases fit TRBD1. With V trimmed by 4 bases and J by 6 bases, 6 bases remained unmatched. The CDR3 is made up of 15 amino acids. CDR1 and CDR2 from the germline V gene are MNHNS and SASEGT. The CDR3 here is CASSGTGAIPGELFF. The CDR3 DNA follows: TGTGCCAGCAGTGGGACAGGGGCCATACCCGGGGAGCTGTTTTTT.

This sequence joins TRBV19 and TRBJ2-7; TRBD1 matches at 7 bases. This CDR3 comprises 13 residues. The ends lost 4 bases at V and 4 bases at J; junction bases unmatched: 4. Germline V gives CDR1 LNHDA, CDR2 SQIVND (reference sequence). CDR3 amino acids: CASSTGQLYEQYF. The CDR3 DNA reads as TGTGCCAGTAGTACGGGACAGTTATACGAGCAGTACTTC.

The CDR3 region is CASSLALAGGYTDTQYF. Written as DNA, the CDR3 is TGTGCCAGCAGCTTAGCGCTAGCGGGAGGTTACACAGATACGCAGTATTTT. This sequence joins TRBV11-1 and TRBJ2-3; 11 bases agree with TRBD2. V was pared by 0 bases and J by 2 bases, with 4 bases of the junction left unmatched. CDR1 SGHAT and CDR2 FQDESV come from the germline V gene (reference sequence). The CDR3 extends over 17 amino acids.

The chain recombines TRBV19 with TRBJ1-3; D is unclear. CDR1 is LNHDA and CDR2 is SQIVND in the germline V gene (reference sequence). Trimming left V 6 bases short and J 4 bases short, with 10 bases between. The CDR3 is 13 residues long. In DNA form, the CDR3 reads TGTGCCAGTAGCCAGTCGGCAGGAAACACCATATATTTT. This sequence encodes CASSQSAGNTIYF.

The V gene is TRBV6-5, the J gene TRBJ2-5; 8 bases are a match to TRBD1. Germline-derived CDR1 and CDR2 are MNHEY and SVGAGI. J lost 4 bases, V lost 6 bases, and 10 bases had no gene match. This CDR3 contains 15 residues. CDR3 sequence reads: CASRSTRGLGETQYF. The DNA for the CDR3 is TGTGCCAGCAGGTCCACCAGGGGGCTAGGAGAGACCCAGTACTTC.

As for this clone: The junction shows a germline mismatch at one end, possibly a read error. This same CDR3 is encoded by further DNA sequences in the sample. The rearrangement uses TRBV4-3 and TRBJ2-3; unclear D gene. Germline loops: CDR1 LGHNA, CDR2 YSLEER. This CDR3 has 15 amino acids. This CDR3 reads CASSQDGRITDTQYF. The DNA of the CDR3 is TGCGCCAGCAGTCAAGATGGTCGGATCACAGATACGCAGTATTTT.

This rearrangement joins TRBV19 to TRBJ1-4, with TRBD1 matching over 7 bases. The germline gives CDR1 LNHDA, CDR2 SQIVND (reference sequence). This CDR3 has 14 residues. J was trimmed by 7 bases and V by 3 bases; bases with no gene match: 5. The CDR3 region is CASSMQGGGEKLFF. The CDR3, as DNA: TGTGCCAGTAGTATGCAGGGGGGGGGTGAAAAACTGTTTTTT.